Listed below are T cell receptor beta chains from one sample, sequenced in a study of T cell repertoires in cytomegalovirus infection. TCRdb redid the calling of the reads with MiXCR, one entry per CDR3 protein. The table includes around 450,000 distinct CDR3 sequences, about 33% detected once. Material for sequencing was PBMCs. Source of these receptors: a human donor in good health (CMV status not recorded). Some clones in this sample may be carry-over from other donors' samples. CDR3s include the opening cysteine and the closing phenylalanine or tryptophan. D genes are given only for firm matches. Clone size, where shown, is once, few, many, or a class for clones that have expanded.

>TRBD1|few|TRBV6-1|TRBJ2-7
CASSPIGTGDAEQYF
TGTGCCAGCAGTCCCATTGGGACAGGGGATGCGGAGCAGTACTTC
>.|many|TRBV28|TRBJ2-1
CATRDGGFSYNEQFF
TGTGCCACCCGAGATGGGGGATTCTCCTACAATGAGCAGTTCTTC
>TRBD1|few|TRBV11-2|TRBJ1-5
CASSLTGTGLNQPQHF
TGTGCCAGCAGCTTAACCGGGACAGGGCTCAATCAGCCCCAGCATTTT
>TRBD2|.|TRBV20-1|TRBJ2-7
CSARGTSGGRHNYEQYF
TGCAGTGCTAGGGGTACTAGCGGGGGTAGGCACAACTACGAGCAGTACTTC
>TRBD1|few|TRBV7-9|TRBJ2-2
CASSTGGDYTGELFF
TGTGCCAGCAGCACAGGGGGCGATTACACCGGGGAGCTGTTTTTT
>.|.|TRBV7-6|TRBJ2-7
CASSYIKGKDHYEQYF
TGTGCCAGCAGCTATATCAAGGGGAAAGACCACTACGAGCAGTACTTC
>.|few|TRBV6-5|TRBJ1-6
CASWGAPYNSPLHF
TGTGCCAGCTGGGGAGCGCCCTATAATTCACCCCTCCACTTT
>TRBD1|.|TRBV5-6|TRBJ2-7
CASSFRTGVSYEQYF
TGTGCCAGCAGCTTTAGGACAGGGGTCTCCTACGAGCAGTACTTC
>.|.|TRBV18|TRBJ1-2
CASSPDGERGYTF
TGTGCCAGCTCACCAGACGGGGAACGTGGCTACACCTTC
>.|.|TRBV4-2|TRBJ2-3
CASSQEPLQTQYF
TGTGCCAGCAGCCAAGAACCACTTCAAACGCAGTATTTT
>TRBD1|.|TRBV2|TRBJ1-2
CASSDQTGANYGYTF
TGTGCCAGCAGTGACCAAACAGGGGCCAACTATGGCTACACCTTC
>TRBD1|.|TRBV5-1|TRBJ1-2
CASSFGQGEGYTF
TGCGCCAGCAGCTTCGGACAGGGGGAAGGCTACACCTTC
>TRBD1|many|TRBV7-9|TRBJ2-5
CASSPGQNQETQYF
TGTGCCAGCAGCCCGGGACAGAACCAAGAGACCCAGTACTTC
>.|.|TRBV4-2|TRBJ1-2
CASSQEEGWDGYTF
TGTGCCAGCAGCCAAGAGGAGGGATGGGATGGCTACACCTTC
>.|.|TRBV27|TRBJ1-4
CASSFTGNEKLFF
TGTGCCAGCAGTTTTACAGGGAATGAAAAACTGTTTTTT
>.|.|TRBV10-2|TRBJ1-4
CASSEGTEAGKLFF
TGCGCCAGCAGTGAAGGGACGGAGGCGGGAAAACTGTTTTTT
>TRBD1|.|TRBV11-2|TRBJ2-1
CASSYDRGWYNEQFF
TGTGCCAGCAGCTACGACAGGGGTTGGTACAATGAGCAGTTCTTC